The 19 T cell receptor beta chains presented below share a single source sample, sequenced in a study of T-cell memory formation after mild COVID-19. Using its own MiXCR run on the 5' RACE reads, TCRdb lists one record per CDR3 protein. The data hold just over 60,000 distinct CDR3 sequences, with about 9.4% observed a single time. The sequencing input was PBMCs or a T cell subset sorted from them (not recorded which). All receptors come from a man younger than 30 who had mild COVID-19 (a few samples of this study predate the infection). Cell type and time point are not known.

At least ten counts were recorded for this clonotype. V and J are TRBV7-3 and TRBJ1-1; D is possibly TRBD1 (6 bases). The V and J ends lost 10 bases and 1 base respectively, with 13 bases between them. CDR1 SGHTA and CDR2 FQGTGA come from the germline V gene. The CDR3 runs 13 residues. CDR3 in DNA: TGTGCCACCGCCCGGACAGCGAACACTGAAGCTTTCTTT. This codes for CATARTANTEAFF.

In this sample, this clonotype turned up a few times. The chain couples TRBV7-9 to TRBJ1-2; possible D gene TRBD1, 5 bases. Between the trimmed V and J ends, which lost 2 bases and 4 bases, there was a span of 8 bases. This CDR3 has 13 amino acids. Germline CDR1 and CDR2: SEHNR and FQNEAQ (reference sequence). The CDR3 sequence is CASSLPGVYGYTF. As DNA, the CDR3 is TGTGCCAGCAGCTTACCGGGGGTCTATGGCTACACCTTC.

In its sample, this clonotype was seen a few times. The chain employs TRBV6-2 or TRBV6-3 and TRBJ2-7; D uncertain. V lost 2 bases to trimming and J lost 7 bases, with 15 bases between them. CDR1 and CDR2 (germline): MNHEY, SVGEGT. CDR3 length: 14 residues. Here the CDR3 reads CASSYRSYFGEQYV. For the CDR3, the DNA is TGTGCCAGCAGTTACAGGTCCTACTTTGGGGAGCAGTACGTC.

This clonotype came up many times. This chain uses TRBV9 with TRBJ2-1; 11 bases agree with TRBD2. The CDR3 spans 15 residues. V lost 2 bases to trimming and J lost 5 bases; unmatched junction nucleotides: 3. CDR1 is SGDLS, CDR2 YYNGEE, per germline. The CDR3 sequence: CASSVTSGGHNEQFF. In nucleotides, the CDR3 is TGTGCCAGCAGCGTTACTAGCGGGGGCCACAATGAGCAGTTCTTC.

This clonotype came up many times. V and J are TRBV4-3 and TRBJ2-1; 7 nucleotides line up with TRBD2. CDR3 length: 20 residues. CDR1 and CDR2 from the germline V gene are LGHNA and YSLEER. Trimming took 0 bases from V and 5 from J; bases not matched to a gene: 19. The CDR3 here is CASSQDDPSIAGLAHNEQFF. CDR3 DNA sequence: TGCGCCAGCAGCCAAGACGACCCCAGCATAGCGGGCCTGGCACACAATGAGCAGTTCTTC.

This clonotype has only a few counts. The V call is TRBV6-2 or TRBV6-3, the J call TRBJ2-1; D ambiguous. Germline CDR1 and CDR2: MNHEY and SVGEGT. Trimming shortened V by 6 bases and J by 7 bases, and 7 bases separated the two germline ends. This CDR3 spans 11 amino acids. The DNA for the CDR3 is TGTGCCAGCAGCCTATCGAATGAGCAGTTCTTC. Protein product: CASSLSNEQFF.

This clonotype was counted between two and nine times. The gene calls are TRBV24-1 and TRBJ2-2, with TRBD2 matching 7 bases. The CDR3 runs 15 residues. Trimming cost V 9 bases and J 4 bases; bases outside gene matches: 10. Germline V gene sequence: CDR1 KGHDR, CDR2 SFDVKD. In nucleotides, the CDR3 is TGTGCCACCGCGCCCTACGGGGGGATCACCGGGGAGCTGTTTTTT. Residues: CATAPYGGITGELFF.

In its sample, this clonotype was seen many times. This chain links TRBV7-2 with TRBJ2-1, with D unresolved. CDR1 SGHTA and CDR2 FQGNSA come from the germline V gene. The CDR3 has 14 amino acids. V was shortened by 2 bases and J by 9 bases, with 14 bases between the two germline ends. The CDR3 bases are TGTGCCAGCAGCTTAAGTTTCACTAACGCTGAGCAGTTCTTC. It specifies CASSLSFTNAEQFF.

The rearrangement uses TRBV5-4 and TRBJ2-5; perhaps TRBD2 as D (5 bases). The CDR3 is made up of 13 amino acids. Trimming took off 0 bases at V and 5 bases at J, with 8 bases between the two ends. CDR1 SGHNT and CDR2 YYREEE come from the germline V gene (reference sequence). The CDR3 DNA sequence: TGTGCCAGCAGCTTGGTCCCGGGGGAGACCCAGTACTTC. Encoded protein: CASSLVPGETQYF.

This chain's CDR3 is CATSRDARLEGNQPQHF. CDR3 coding DNA: TGTGCCACCAGCAGAGATGCACGGCTGGAGGGCAATCAGCCCCAGCATTTT. This rearrangement joins TRBV15 to TRBJ1-5, with D hard to call. The CDR3 is 17 amino acids. CDR1 is LNHNV and CDR2 is YYDKDF in the germline V gene (reference sequence). V dropped 0 bases and J dropped 2 bases, with 14 bases sitting between them.

The sample holds a few counts of this clonotype. V is TRBV2 and J is TRBJ1-2, with TRBD1 identical over 11 bases. CDR1 and CDR2 from the germline V gene are SNHLY and FYNNEI. V lost 6 bases, J lost 8 bases, and 8 bases stayed unmatched. The CDR3 is 14 amino acids. This chain's CDR3 is CASSVGGQGDGYTF. Here the CDR3 DNA reads TGTGCCAGCAGCGTGGGGGGACAGGGGGACGGCTACACCTTC.

In this sample, this clonotype turned up many times. This sequence joins TRBV5-1 and TRBJ2-1; D is ambiguous. CDR1 SGHRS and CDR2 YFSETQ come from the germline V gene. CDR3 size: 13 residues. Between the trimmed V and J ends, which lost 3 bases and 7 bases, there was a span of 11 bases. CDR3 nucleotides: TGCGCCAGCAGCTCCCGGCAAGGGAATGAGCAGTTCTTC. Translating it yields CASSSRQGNEQFF.

This clonotype was counted between two and nine times. This rearrangement joins TRBV7-2 to TRBJ2-2, with TRBD1 as a possible D gene (7 bases). Per the germline V gene, CDR1 is SGHTA and CDR2 is FQGNSA. Trimming cost V 5 bases and J 4 bases, with 14 bases left between them. The CDR3 loop spans 15 amino acids. The CDR3 loop reads CASSVTGRLTGELFF. CDR3 DNA: TGTGCCAGCAGCGTGACAGGGAGGCTCACCGGGGAGCTGTTTTTT.

The chain carries TRBV29-1 and TRBJ1-1; maybe TRBD1 (6 bases). This CDR3 is 14 amino acids long. Germline V gene data show CDR1 as SQVTM and CDR2 as ANQGSEA. Trimming cost V 2 bases and J 5 bases, with 15 bases left between them. Written as DNA, the CDR3 is TGCAGCGTTGAATACCCGGGGGCGCGGACTGAAGCTTTCTTT. Amino acid sequence: CSVEYPGARTEAFF.

In its sample, this clonotype was seen a few times. This sequence joins TRBV29-1 and TRBJ1-5; possibly TRBD1 for D (6 bases). CDR1 and CDR2 from the germline V gene are SQVTM and ANQGSEA. V gave up 5 bases and J gave up 3 bases, with 11 bases separating them. The CDR3 spans 13 residues. As DNA, the CDR3 is TGCAGCGTTCGGGGGCCCGACAATCAGCCCCAGCATTTT. It codes for CSVRGPDNQPQHF. Combining the CDR3 with reference TRBV29-1 and TRBJ1-5 gives the whole variable domain SAVISQKPSRDICQRGTSLTIQCQVDSQVTMMFWYRQQPGQSLTLIATANQGSEATYESGFVIDKFPISRPNLTFSTLTVSNMSPEDSSIYLCSVRGPDNQPQHFGDGTRLSIL.

This chain joins TRBV5-1 and TRBJ1-3; TRBD1 agrees at 10 bases. The CDR3 has 15 residues. The ends lost 5 bases at V and 2 bases at J; junction bases unmatched: 4. CDR1 and CDR2 from the germline V gene are SGHRS and YFSETQ. The CDR3 sequence is CASRRQGATGNTIYF. CDR3 nucleotide sequence: TGCGCCAGCAGGCGACAGGGGGCGACTGGAAACACCATATATTTT.

The chain combines TRBV6-1 with TRBJ2-5; 7 positions match TRBD2. The CDR3 totals 16 residues. Germline trimming cut 1 base from V and 3 bases from J; bases unmatched to any gene: 8. Germline CDR1 is MNHNS and CDR2 is SASEGT. This CDR3 reads CASSEVWGGTKETQYF. The CDR3 coding sequence is TGTGCCAGCAGTGAAGTTTGGGGGGGAACCAAAGAGACCCAGTACTTC.

V is TRBV11-1 and J is TRBJ2-5; 8 bases are shared with TRBD2. Germline V lookup: CDR1 SGHAT, CDR2 FQDESV (reference sequence). V gave up 2 bases and J gave up 4 bases; unmatched junction bases: 12. CDR3 size: 17 residues. The CDR3 sequence: CASSLNGGAIRGETQYF. For the CDR3, the DNA is TGTGCCAGCAGCTTAAACGGGGGGGCCATTCGTGGAGAGACCCAGTACTTC.

The chain employs TRBV28 and TRBJ1-1, with D hard to call. V lost 2 bases to trimming and J lost 8 bases, with 6 bases between them. The CDR3 totals 11 residues. Per the germline V gene, CDR1 is MDHEN and CDR2 is SYDVKM. CDR3 protein: CASSLGPEAFF. Here the CDR3 DNA reads TGTGCCAGCAGTTTAGGTCCCGAAGCTTTCTTT.